This TCR beta chain was found in a study of blood T cell repertoires in COVID-19. Overall study: Both acute and convalescent COVID-19 samples were obtained from the United States, Italy and Spain. PBMCs, B-cell-depleted T cells, or T cells provided the cDNA or gDNA that made up the material.

Authors' methods: The assay estimated nucleated cells by amplifying reference gene primers. Only in-frame clones appear in the TCRdb table, and some are missing; sequencing was by immunoSEQ multiplex PCR. That table furnishes V, J and clone size, whereas the DNA furnished D and trimming. The sample yields about 190,000 clones, roughly 73% seen once. V was clipped by 4 bases and J by 4 bases; unmatched bases: 8. The CDR3 sequence is 14 residues long. Germline V gene data show CDR1 as SGHRS and CDR2 as YFSETQ. The sequencing sample was made of peripheral blood. The V and J genes are TRBV5-1 and TRBJ2-7, with 7 bases that match TRBD1. The sequence derives from a woman over 75 with active or convalescent COVID-19. The CDR3 bases are TGCGCCAGCAGCGCCGGGACAGTAGCGTACGAGCAGTACTTC. Amino acid sequence: CASSAGTVAYEQYF.